Below, 30 T cell receptor beta chains from the same sample are listed, as sequenced in a study of blood T cell repertoires in COVID-19. Method: immunoSEQ multiplex PCR; TCRdb's copy keeps in-frame clones and lacks some. The table includes approximately 190,000 clones, roughly 82% detected once. Sequencing was done on a sample of PBMCs or T cells enriched from blood (not recorded which). These TCRs come from a woman aged 60-70 years with acute COVID-19.

The V and J genes are TRBV7-9 and TRBJ2-5; no clear D. V shed 2 bases and J shed 1 base, with 11 bases lying between them. The CDR3 has 15 amino acids. CDR1 and CDR2 from the germline V gene are SEHNR and FQNEAQ (reference sequence). CDR3 sequence reads: CASSLNRNFQETQYF. The CDR3 coding sequence is TGTGCCAGCAGCTTAAATAGAAATTTCCAAGAGACCCAGTACTTC.

Points on this clone: The same CDR3 also results from other DNA sequences found in this sample. This chain uses TRBV7-9 with TRBJ2-2, with TRBD1 matching 9 bases. Germline V CDR1 and CDR2: SEHNR, FQNEAQ (reference sequence). This CDR3 is 14 amino acids long. After removal of 5 bases from V and 8 bases from J, the junction contained 6 bases not matched to a gene. For the CDR3, the DNA is TGTGCCAGCAGCCCGGGACAGGGCCTAGGGGAGCTGTTTTTT. Its translation is CASSPGQGLGELFF.

In nucleotides, the CDR3 is TGTGCCAGCAGCTTAGGGACAGGGCGCGAGCAGTACGTC. Encoded protein: CASSLGTGREQYV. V is TRBV7-9 and J is TRBJ2-7; TRBD1 aligns across 8 bases. CDR3 length equals 13 residues. With 1 base clipped from V and 6 bases from J, the junction kept 2 bases outside the gene matches. The germline gives CDR1 SEHNR, CDR2 FQNEAQ (reference sequence).

V usage is TRBV6-5 and J usage is TRBJ1-5; 8 nucleotides match TRBD1. The germline CDR1 and CDR2 sequences are MNHEY and SVGAGI. Germline trimming cut 6 bases from V and 2 bases from J; bases unmatched to any gene: 6. This CDR3 is built from 15 residues. In nucleotides, the CDR3 is TGTGCCAGCAGAGCCGACAGGGGCGGCAATCAGCCCCAGCATTTT. Protein product: CASRADRGGNQPQHF.

This chain connects TRBV6-4 to TRBJ2-2; D may be TRBD2 (7 bases). The CDR3 is 15 residues long. Trimming removed 0 bases at V and 4 bases at J, with 9 bases between. Germline lookup yields CDR1 MRHNA and CDR2 SNTAGT. The CDR3 reads CASSDSRGGTGELFF. In DNA, the CDR3 is TGTGCCAGCAGTGACTCAAGGGGGGGCACCGGGGAGCTGTTTTTT.

V gene TRBV6-2 or TRBV6-3 combines with J gene TRBJ1-1, with a possible D match to TRBD1 (6 bases). From germline, CDR1 is MNHEY and CDR2 SVGEGT. The V end was cut by 2 bases, the J end by 6 bases, with 10 bases between. This CDR3 region has 13 residues. The CDR3, as DNA: TGTGCCAGCAGTTACGGGAGGGGGGCTGAAGCTTTCTTT. Its translation is CASSYGRGAEAFF.

The genes are TRBV4-3 and TRBJ1-6; D is undetermined. Germline V gene lookup returns CDR1 LGHNA and CDR2 YSLEER. The V gene lost 0 bases and the J gene lost 5 bases, with 11 bases spanning the gap. The CDR3 sequence is 16 residues long. CDR3 DNA sequence: TGCGCCAGCAGCCAAGACTTACAAGCGGATAATTCACCCCTCCACTTT. It specifies CASSQDLQADNSPLHF.

This clone was counted a few times. The V call is TRBV30, the J call TRBJ1-5; D may be TRBD1 (5 bases). Deletions cut 1 base from V and 3 bases from J, with 13 bases between. This CDR3 region has 15 residues. Germline V gene data show CDR1 as GTSNPN and CDR2 as SVGIG (reference sequence). CDR3 in DNA: TGTGCCTGGAGTGACAAGGGGCTATACAATCAGCCCCAGCATTTT. It translates to CAWSDKGLYNQPQHF. The full variable domain, in which reference TRBV30 and TRBJ1-5 provide the parts outside the CDR3, is SQTIHQWPATLVQPVGSPLSLECTVEGTSNPNLYWYRQAAGRGLQLLFYSVGIGQISSEVPQNLSASRPQDRQFILSSKKLLLSDSGFYLCAWSDKGLYNQPQHFGDGTRLSIL.

This clone was seen just once. The chain links TRBV19 to TRBJ1-1; 11 positions agree with TRBD1. The V gene's germline CDR1 is LNHDA and CDR2 SQIVND (reference sequence). Trimming at V came to 6 bases and at J to 5 bases, leaving 23 bases not matched to a gene. The CDR3 contains 20 residues. This chain's CDR3 is CASRTTAAGTGGRWDTEAFF. CDR3 bases: TGTGCCAGTAGGACCACGGCCGCCGGGACAGGGGGGAGGTGGGATACTGAAGCTTTCTTT.

This chain connects TRBV5-1 to TRBJ2-6; D not resolved. Germline CDR1 reads SGHRS; CDR2 reads YFSETQ. The CDR3 is 14 residues long. With 4 bases removed from V and 0 bases from J, the gap between germline ends came to 5 bases. For the CDR3, the DNA is TGCGCCAGCAGCATTTACTCTGGGGCCAACGTCCTGACTTTC. It is translated as CASSIYSGANVLTF.

The chain links TRBV18 to TRBJ1-1, with 7 positions matching TRBD1. CDR1 is KGHSH, CDR2 LQKENI, per germline. CDR3 size: 14 residues. J lost 1 base, V lost 3 bases, and 2 bases had no gene match. The CDR3 sequence: CASSPGQQNTEAFF. In DNA, the CDR3 is TGTGCCAGCTCACCGGGACAGCAGAACACTGAAGCTTTCTTT.

The gene calls are TRBV7-9 and TRBJ2-3; the D is unclear. With 1 base removed from V and 2 bases from J, the gap between germline ends came to 7 bases. Germline CDR1 SEHNR, CDR2 FQNEAQ (reference sequence). The CDR3 has 14 amino acids. CDR3 sequence reads: CASSLDGPTDTQYF. CDR3 DNA sequence: TGTGCCAGCAGCTTAGACGGTCCCACAGATACGCAGTATTTT.

This chain connects TRBV10-3 to TRBJ2-2; 8 positions agree with TRBD1. The CDR3 consists of 15 residues. Germline-derived CDR1 and CDR2 are ENHRY and SYGVKD. With 6 bases clipped from V and 1 base from J, the junction kept 4 bases outside the gene matches. CDR3 DNA: TGTGCCATCAGCAGGGGGCGGGGGAACACCGGGGAGCTGTTTTTT. Protein product: CAISRGRGNTGELFF.

The rearrangement uses TRBV28 and TRBJ1-4; D gene unclear. Trimming took 5 bases from V and 5 from J, leaving 12 bases between them. Germline V gene data show CDR1 as MDHEN and CDR2 as SYDVKM. This CDR3 comprises 14 residues. CDR3 sequence reads: CASSIPPGNEKLFF. The CDR3 DNA reads TGTGCCAGCAGTATTCCCCCCGGGAATGAAAAACTGTTTTTT.

This clone was detected only once. The CDR3 DNA reads TGTGCCAGCAGTTTTGGGGGGGGGCTGAATGAGCAGTTCTTC. This codes for CASSFGGGLNEQFF. The chain has TRBV6-2 or TRBV6-3 and TRBJ2-1, with TRBD2 as a possible D gene (7 bases). Germline-derived CDR1 and CDR2 are MNHEY and SVGEGT. The ends were cut back, 4 bases at V and 7 bases at J, with 14 bases in the middle. This CDR3 contains 14 residues.

The chain is built from TRBV5-8 and TRBJ1-6; a weak D match, TRBD1 (6 bases). Germline V gene lookup returns CDR1 SGHTS and CDR2 YDEGEE. This CDR3 region has 17 residues. The ends were cut back, 0 bases at V and 6 bases at J, with 16 bases in the middle. CDR3 bases: TGTGCCAGCAGCTTGGGGGGTGACAGGCTCTCTAATTCACCCCTCCACTTT. Amino acid sequence: CASSLGGDRLSNSPLHF.

The chain carries TRBV4-1 and TRBJ2-7; 8 bases align to TRBD2. This CDR3 has 15 amino acids. Germline V gives CDR1 MGHRA, CDR2 YSYEKL. The V segment lost 0 bases and the J segment 7 bases; nucleotides outside the gene matches: 8. The CDR3 here is CASSQEGTRAGEQYF. The CDR3 DNA follows: TGCGCCAGCAGCCAAGAAGGGACTAGAGCGGGGGAGCAGTACTTC.

This chain uses TRBV9 with TRBJ2-1, with 11 positions matching TRBD2. The germline gives CDR1 SGDLS, CDR2 YYNGEE. The CDR3 is made up of 16 amino acids. With 0 bases clipped from V and 7 bases from J, the junction kept 6 bases outside the gene matches. This chain's CDR3 is CASSVGLAGRKNEQFF. In DNA form, the CDR3 reads TGTGCCAGCAGCGTAGGACTAGCGGGGAGGAAGAATGAGCAGTTCTTC.

DNA of the CDR3: TGTGCCAGCAGTTTGACTAGCGGGGGGGCCGGCACCGGGGAGCTGTTTTTT. Its protein is CASSLTSGGAGTGELFF. The rearrangement uses TRBV27 and TRBJ2-2, with 14 positions matching TRBD2. The junction had 4 bases not matched to a gene; V was cut back by 3 bases and J by 4 bases. CDR1 MNHEY and CDR2 SMNVEV come from the germline V gene (reference sequence). This CDR3 spans 17 amino acids.

The CDR3, as DNA: TGCGCCAGCAGCCAAGGGAATTCGTTACAGGGAAGATCACCCCTCCACTTT. Encoded protein: CASSQGNSLQGRSPLHF. This sequence joins TRBV4-3 and TRBJ1-6; a possible D gene is TRBD1 (6 bases). The V gene's germline CDR1 is LGHNA and CDR2 YSLEER. This CDR3 contains 17 residues. Trimming stripped 1 base from V and 10 bases from J, with 20 bases between.

This clone was seen a few times. The chain has TRBV6-4 and TRBJ1-6, with 8 positions matching TRBD1. V was clipped by 6 bases and J by 7 bases; unmatched bases: 2. Germline V gene data show CDR1 as MRHNA and CDR2 as SNTAGT. The CDR3 sequence is 13 residues long. Here the CDR3 reads CASRQGGNSPLHF. The CDR3 DNA sequence: TGTGCCAGCAGACAGGGGGGGAATTCACCCCTCCACTTT.

The V and J genes are TRBV9 and TRBJ2-5, with 12 nucleotides matching TRBD1. The CDR3 length is 16 residues. Trimming cost V 0 bases and J 6 bases; bases outside gene matches: 6. Germline V gives CDR1 SGDLS, CDR2 YYNGEE. The CDR3, as DNA: TGTGCCAGCAGCGTAGAAGGGACAGGGGGCGGGCAGACCCAGTACTTC. Its translation: CASSVEGTGGGQTQYF.

The table lists this clone with a few counts. This sequence joins TRBV7-8 and TRBJ2-1; tentatively, D is TRBD2 (7 bases). This CDR3 spans 15 amino acids. V was shortened by 7 bases and J by 6 bases, with 19 bases between the two germline ends. CDR1 and CDR2 from the germline V gene are SGHVS and FQNEAQ. CDR3 coding DNA: TGTGCCAGCACCCTAGGCGGGGGCGGGCTCAATGAGCAGTTCTTC. It translates to CASTLGGGGLNEQFF.

The genes are TRBV6-2 or TRBV6-3 and TRBJ2-6; TRBD2 matches 7 bases. The CDR3 covers 19 residues. Germline V gene sequence: CDR1 MNHEY, CDR2 SVGEGT. The J segment lost 0 bases and the V segment lost 4 bases, leaving 12 bases of the junction unmatched. The CDR3 here is CASSSTAGTKVSGANVLTF. The CDR3 nucleotides are TGTGCCAGCAGTTCGACCGCCGGGACTAAGGTCTCTGGGGCCAACGTCCTGACTTTC.

This clone has only a few counts. The chain is built from TRBV5-5 and TRBJ1-1, with D hard to call. Between the trimmed V and J ends, which lost 1 base and 5 bases, there was a span of 9 bases. Germline V lookup: CDR1 SGHKS, CDR2 YYEKEE (reference sequence). The CDR3 sequence is 13 residues long. In DNA form, the CDR3 reads TGTGCCAGCAGCTTGTCTGGGAGAACTGAAGCTTTCTTT. Translated, it gives CASSLSGRTEAFF.

As to this clone: This sample also contains other DNA sequences that code for the same CDR3. V usage is TRBV18 and J usage is TRBJ1-2; 7 positions match TRBD1. This CDR3 comprises 13 residues. The germline CDR1 and CDR2 sequences are KGHSH and LQKENI. V lost 3 bases and J lost 3; bases outside the gene matches: 1. The DNA of the CDR3 is TGTGCCAGCTCACCCGGACAGGACTATGGCTACACCTTC. This encodes CASSPGQDYGYTF.

This clone was seen only a few times. This chain links TRBV4-3 with TRBJ2-3; D ambiguous. CDR1 LGHNA and CDR2 YSLEER come from the germline V gene. This CDR3 contains 16 residues. V lost 0 bases, J lost 0 bases, and 10 bases lay in between. CDR3 nucleotide sequence: TGCGCCAGCAGCCAAGATCGGTTGATAAGCACAGATACGCAGTATTTT. Encoded protein: CASSQDRLISTDTQYF.

The V gene is TRBV21-1, the J gene TRBJ2-3; TRBD2, as called in the table, went unchecked against the DNA. TRBV21-1 is given as a pseudogene. This CDR3 region has 18 residues. In DNA form, the CDR3 reads TGTGCCAGCAGCAACATTTACCAAGCGGGAGAGCGCACAGATACGCAGTATTTT. Translating it yields CASSNIYQAGERTDTQYF.

This clone appeared once. The V call is TRBV5-4, the J call TRBJ1-1, with 7 bases that match TRBD1. The trim removed 4 bases at V and 4 bases at J, leaving 10 bases unmatched. Germline assignment: CDR1 SGHNT and CDR2 YYREEE (reference sequence). The CDR3 loop spans 15 amino acids. This CDR3 is CASSTTGEWATEAFF. In DNA, the CDR3 is TGTGCCAGCAGCACCACAGGGGAGTGGGCCACTGAAGCTTTCTTT.

The V call is TRBV28, the J call TRBJ1-1; D gene unclear. The ends were cut back, 4 bases at V and 6 bases at J, with 12 bases in the middle. The CDR3 has 13 amino acids. From germline, CDR1 is MDHEN and CDR2 SYDVKM. The CDR3 here is CASSYRQTSEAFF. CDR3 nucleotide sequence: TGTGCCAGCAGTTATAGACAAACCTCTGAAGCTTTCTTT.